Detailed here is one TCR beta chain. Antigen: not known. This sample stems from a study of vaccination effects on CD4 cells after COVID-19. Study results and limitations: Late in the post-vaccination period, infection-induced and vaccine-induced clones underwent marked clonal contraction.

Deletions cut 5 bases from V and 5 bases from J, with 17 bases between. Germline V gene lookup returns CDR1 MNHEY and CDR2 SVGAGI. The CDR3 consists of 15 residues. When around ten days of culture had elapsed, CD4+ T cells were isolated. The person had PCR-confirmed SARS-CoV-2 infection between March and December 2020. Sequencing was performed with immunoSEQ multiplex PCR; in TCRdb, only in-frame clones are kept and a portion is missing. The sample lists around 50,000 clones, roughly three quarters occurring once. The chain has TRBV6-5 and TRBJ2-3, with D perhaps being TRBD1 or TRBD2 (5 bases each). The TCR was taken from a human donor who had a prior SARS-CoV-2 infection. The sample was CD4+ T cells from PBMCs cultured without peptide, taken before COVID-19 vaccination. The CDR3 is CASSIRGDPGDTQYF. CDR3 coding DNA: TGTGCCAGCAGTATACGGGGCGACCCTGGAGATACGCAGTATTTT.